Sequencing of this T cell receptor (beta chain) was carried out in a study of human T cells and chemical hapten exposure. Study information: Small pooled library volume differences chiefly drove per-sample TCR yield variation. Study-level results: DPC sensitization produced no change in TCRs with frequency above 1 in 1000.

Deletions cut 8 bases from V and 0 bases from J, with 10 bases between. The germline gives CDR1 MNHEY, CDR2 SVGEGT. The CDR3 has 13 amino acids. Time point: healthy volunteer bleed at 2 weeks. Total RNA was extracted from unfractionated whole blood. Turning to this clonotype: Its specificity is unknown.

TCRdb called the RACE reads again in MiXCR, with one record for every CDR3 protein. The sample contains roughly 130,000 distinct CDR3 sequences, about 8.2% of which appear only once. The V and J genes are TRBV6-2 or TRBV6-3 and TRBJ1-1; D may be TRBD1 (5 bases). Source material: whole blood. The source is a male donor in good health. Some clones in this sample may be carry-over from other donors' samples. The CDR3 nucleotides are TGTGCCAGCCTGGGACGGCTGAACACTGAAGCTTTCTTT. Amino acid sequence: CASLGRLNTEAFF.